Given below is one TCR beta chain in context. Its antigen is currently unknown. Collection of blood occurred at baseline, at cycle 4 day 1, and at cycle 7 day 1. This sample is part of a study of OX40 agonist ivuxolimab in advanced cancers. Study-level information: Patients were treated with ivuxolimab, an agonistic anti-OX40 (CD134) antibody.

Germline-derived CDR1 and CDR2 are SGHDT and YYEEEE. The CDR3 extends over 15 amino acids. V lost 1 base to trimming and J lost 7 bases; unmatched junction nucleotides: 5. Only in-frame clones appear in the TCRdb table, and some are missing; sequencing was by immunoSEQ multiplex PCR. The data hold about 90,000 clones, with around 83% observed a single time. Broader study findings: Dose levels from 0.1 to 3.0 mg/kg saw CD4+ and CD8+ blood T cells expand clonally by week 6. Compared with CD4+, CD8+ T cells on average had more expanded clones.

The rearrangement joins TRBV5-6 to TRBJ1-6; 7 bases match TRBD1. The sequences come from CD4+ or CD8+ T cells sorted from blood, collected in a trial of the OX40 agonist ivuxolimab. This receptor was obtained from an adult with an advanced solid tumor such as melanoma, head and neck, liver or kidney cancer. The CDR3 loop reads CASSLWDSTNSPLHF. Here the CDR3 DNA reads TGTGCCAGCAGCTTGTGGGACAGTACCAATTCACCCCTCCACTTT. Based on the CDR3 plus reference TRBV5-6 and TRBJ1-6, the full variable domain is DAGVTQSPTHLIKTRGQQVTLRCSPKSGHDTVSWYQQALGQGPQFIFQYYEEEERQRGNFPDRFSGHQFPNYSSELNVNALLLGDSALYLCASSLWDSTNSPLHFGNGTRLTVT.